This is a list of T cell receptor beta chains from one sample in a study of response to subunit inactivated influenza vaccine. TCRdb re-called the RT-PCR reads with MiXCR, one entry per CDR3 protein. The sample includes approximately 230,000 distinct CDR3 sequences, less than 15% of them seen just once. This material consisted of non-naive T cells sorted from PBMCs, taken around 14 days before vaccination. The receptors stem from a man between 45 and 60 years old who received an inactivated influenza vaccine. CDR3s include the opening cysteine and the closing phenylalanine or tryptophan. A D gene is named only where the DNA matches it firmly. Clone size is not always given. Where it is, it says once, few, many or a class for expanded clones.

v_call	clone_size	j_call	d_call	cdr3_nt	cdr3_aa
TRBV20-1	many	TRBJ2-3	TRBD1	TGCAGTGCAAGAGGCAGGGGGTTCACAGATACGCAGTATTTT	CSARGRGFTDTQYF
TRBV7-3	many	TRBJ2-1	TRBD2	TGTGCCAGCAGCTTAAAGGCCGGGGGTAGCGGGTCACGTTCGTCCAATGAGCAGTTCTTC	CASSLKAGGSGSRSSNEQFF
TRBV12-3/TRBV12-4	many	TRBJ2-5	NA	TGTGCCAGCAGTGACCCAGGGGAGACCCAGTACTTC	CASSDPGETQYF
TRBV6-2/TRBV6-3	NA	TRBJ2-4	NA	TGTGCCAGCATGGAGGGAGTATTAGCCAAAAACATTCAGTACTTC	CASMEGVLAKNIQYF
TRBV20-1	NA	TRBJ1-1	NA	TGCAGTGCTAGAGATCTTTTCGGACCGAAAGCTTTCTTT	CSARDLFGPKAFF
TRBV7-8	many	TRBJ1-3	NA	TGTGCCAGCAGCTTAGGGACAGCTGGAAACACCATATATTTT	CASSLGTAGNTIYF
TRBV11-2	NA	TRBJ2-5	NA	TGTGCCAGCAGCTTAGGGGCAGTAGAGACCCAGTACTTC	CASSLGAVETQYF
TRBV20-1	few	TRBJ2-3	TRBD2	TGCAGTGCTAGTACTAGCGGGCACCCTAGCACAGATACGCAGTATTTT	CSASTSGHPSTDTQYF
TRBV5-1	many	TRBJ1-2	NA	TGCGCCAGTTCGATGGGGGGCGAAGGCTATGGCTACACCTTC	CASSMGGEGYGYTF
TRBV3-1	few	TRBJ1-3	NA	TGTGCCAGCAGCCAAGGAACGATAGAGGGAAACACCATATATTTT	CASSQGTIEGNTIYF
TRBV12-3/TRBV12-4	many	TRBJ1-5	NA	TGTGCCAGCAGTCGGGGACCGCAGCAGGCCCAGCATTTT	CASSRGPQQAQHF
TRBV11-2	NA	TRBJ2-2	TRBD2	TGTGCCAGCAGCTCAATAGCGGGAGTCCGGGAGCTGTTTTTT	CASSSIAGVRELFF
TRBV7-9	few	TRBJ2-1	TRBD2	TGTGCCAGCAGCTTACACAGCGGGAGCAGGAATGAGCAGTTCTTC	CASSLHSGSRNEQFF
TRBV27	few	TRBJ2-5	NA	TGTGCCAGCAGTGGGGCAGACGGAGAGACCCAGTACTTC	CASSGADGETQYF
TRBV18	few	TRBJ1-4	NA	TGTGCCAGCTCACTCCGGGACGCGGCAACTAATGAAAAACTGTTTTTT	CASSLRDAATNEKLFF
TRBV20-1	few	TRBJ1-5	TRBD1	TGCAGTGCTAGAGATTGGCAGGGGGCCAGCAATCAGCCCCAGCATTTT	CSARDWQGASNQPQHF
TRBV6-5	NA	TRBJ1-1	NA	TGTGCCAGCAGTTTCGGAGTAAGGGTGCCGCGGACTGAAGCTTTCTTT	CASSFGVRVPRTEAFF
TRBV5-1	many	TRBJ2-1	TRBD1	TGCGCCAGTAGCCCAGGGACAGGACGTAACAATGAGCAGTTCTTC	CASSPGTGRNNEQFF
TRBV10-3	few	TRBJ2-7	TRBD1	TGTGCCATCCGAGAACCGGGACAGGGTTCCTACGAGCAGTACTTC	CAIREPGQGSYEQYF
TRBV20-1	NA	TRBJ2-5	NA	TGCAGTGCTATGAAGAGAGGGTTACGAGAGACCCAGTACTTC	CSAMKRGLRETQYF
TRBV5-1	NA	TRBJ2-5	NA	TGCGCCAGCAGAAGTACAGGGACGTACCAAGAGACCCAGTACTTC	CASRSTGTYQETQYF
TRBV6-5	few	TRBJ2-7	NA	TGTGCCAGCAGTTCATTAGGAAGCTCCTACGAGCAGTACTTC	CASSSLGSSYEQYF
TRBV4-1	NA	TRBJ2-2	NA	TGCGCCAGCAGCCACGCCTCGATGAGGGGCGACACCGGGGAGCTGTTTTTT	CASSHASMRGDTGELFF
TRBV20-1	NA	TRBJ1-1	NA	TGCAGTGCTAGAGATGTAGGGCCGGGCGGAGCTTTCTTT	CSARDVGPGGAFF
TRBV12-3/TRBV12-4	NA	TRBJ2-7	TRBD1	TGTGCCAGCAGTTTATGGGCAGGGGGCATATACGAGCAGTACTTC	CASSLWAGGIYEQYF
TRBV6-2/TRBV6-3	few	TRBJ1-5	NA	TGTGCCAGCAGTTACTCCGGCGGTAGCAATCAGCCCCAGCATTTT	CASSYSGGSNQPQHF
TRBV5-1	NA	TRBJ2-6	NA	TGCGCCAGCAGCCCGTCGGGGGTTGGGGCCAACGTCCTGACTTTC	CASSPSGVGANVLTF
TRBV11-2	many	TRBJ2-3	NA	TGTGCCAGCAGCTTAGTGTATGGGGATACAGATACGCAGTATTTT	CASSLVYGDTDTQYF
TRBV27	NA	TRBJ2-7	TRBD2	TGTGCCAGCAGTTTAAGGGAGGGCTACGAGCAGTACTTC	CASSLREGYEQYF
TRBV6-2/TRBV6-3	few	TRBJ2-7	TRBD2	TGTGCCAGCAGTTTCCGACGACTAGCGGGTGTTTCGAGCTCCTACGAGCAGTACTTC	CASSFRRLAGVSSSYEQYF
TRBV6-5	NA	TRBJ2-4	NA	TGTGCCAGCAGTTACTCGCTAGCGAGGGGCGAAAACATTCAGTACTTC	CASSYSLARGENIQYF
TRBV7-2	NA	TRBJ1-6	NA	TGTGCCAGCAGCTTAGCGCGTCAGGGTTCACCCCTCCACTTT	CASSLARQGSPLHF
TRBV3-1	few	TRBJ1-1	NA	TGTGCCAGCAGCCCTAGAGAGGGGCCCACTGAAGCTTTCTTT	CASSPREGPTEAFF
TRBV12-3/TRBV12-4	many	TRBJ2-7	NA	TGTGCCAGCAGTTTACTCAGGGGAGGTTACGAGCAGTACTTC	CASSLLRGGYEQYF
TRBV28	many	TRBJ1-5	NA	TGTGCCAGCAGTCCCTCCGGGCGGGATAGCAATCAGCCCCAGCATTTT	CASSPSGRDSNQPQHF
TRBV2	NA	TRBJ2-1	TRBD2	TGTGCCAGCAGTCCGACTAGCGGGAGGGTAGGTGAGCAGTTCTTC	CASSPTSGRVGEQFF
TRBV6-5	few	TRBJ2-7	NA	TGTGCCAGCAGTTCTCCCGGGACCAATTCAAGGCAGTACTTC	CASSSPGTNSRQYF
TRBV19	NA	TRBJ1-1	NA	TGTGCCAGTACCCTCGCGATGTCAGCCAACACTGAAGCTTTCTTT	CASTLAMSANTEAFF
TRBV12-3/TRBV12-4	many	TRBJ2-3	TRBD2	TGTGCCAGCAGCCGGACTAGACTAGCGGGAGGAACAGATACGCAGTATTTT	CASSRTRLAGGTDTQYF
TRBV27	once	TRBJ2-6	TRBD1	TGTGCCAGCAGCGGGAAGGGGACAGGGCTTTGGGCATCTGGGGCCAACGTCCTGACTTTC	CASSGKGTGLWASGANVLTF
TRBV7-6	NA	TRBJ2-1	NA	TGTGCCAGCAGTCATAGCCGGGTTTCGGACAGACAAGATATCTCCTACAATGAGCAGTTCTTC	CASSHSRVSDRQDISYNEQFF
TRBV15	NA	TRBJ2-1	NA	TGTGCCACCAGCCGGGGTCGGGGCAATGAGCAGTTCTTC	CATSRGRGNEQFF
TRBV14	many	TRBJ2-6	NA	TGTGCCAGCAGCCAAGATAATTTCGGACTTGGGGCCAACGTCCTGACTTTC	CASSQDNFGLGANVLTF
TRBV21-1	NA	TRBJ2-1	NA	TGTGCCAGCACCCCTATCCGCACACATACCTACAATGAGCAGTTCTTC	CASTPIRTHTYNEQFF
TRBV20-1	few	TRBJ1-5	NA	TGCAGTGCTAGTCTGGAGTTTAATAGCAATCAGCCCCAGCATTTT	CSASLEFNSNQPQHF
TRBV29-1	NA	TRBJ2-7	NA	TGCAGCTACGCGGACGGAACCTACGAGCAGTACTTC	CSYADGTYEQYF
TRBV20-1	few	TRBJ2-1	TRBD2	TGCAGTGCTGACCCGGGACTAGCCTCCTACAATGAGCAGTTCTTC	CSADPGLASYNEQFF
TRBV27	NA	TRBJ2-7	NA	TGTGCCAGCAGTTTATCGGCGGGACGGCTCACCTACGAGCAGTACTTC	CASSLSAGRLTYEQYF
TRBV4-1	NA	TRBJ1-1	TRBD1	TGCGCCAGCAGCCCCGGTACAGGGGGTGGCTTAAACACTGAAGCTTTCTTT	CASSPGTGGGLNTEAFF